The 4 T cell receptor beta chains reported below all come from one sample, sequenced in a study of patients and donors after allogeneic stem cell transplantation. TCRdb analysed the RT-PCR reads with MiXCR anew, one entry per CDR3 protein. The table shows about 110,000 distinct CDR3 sequences, with less than 45% occurring only once. Sequencing used blood, either unsorted or a sorted T cell fraction (not recorded which). Receptors originate from a human donor who was either an allogeneic HSCT recipient or a stem cell or donor lymphocyte infusion donor (not recorded which). It is not recorded whose cells these are; they may come from a transplant donor.

The chain couples TRBV29-1 to TRBJ2-1, with D perhaps given as TRBD1 or TRBD2 (5 bases each). Germline-derived CDR1 and CDR2 are SQVTM and ANQGSEA. V gave up 7 bases and J gave up 5 bases, with 6 bases separating them. The CDR3 covers 10 residues. The CDR3 here is CSGGNNEQFF. In nucleotides, the CDR3 is TGCAGCGGGGGGAACAATGAGCAGTTCTTC.

The chain recombines TRBV20-1 with TRBJ2-7; D is unresolved. This CDR3 has 12 amino acids. V lost 2 bases and J lost 6, with 11 bases in between. In germline, CDR1 is DFQATT, CDR2 SNEGSKA (reference sequence). The CDR3: CSARLFSGEQYF. CDR3 in DNA: TGCAGTGCTAGACTCTTTAGTGGCGAGCAGTACTTC.

The chain recombines TRBV7-2 with TRBJ2-1, with D possibly being TRBD2 (5 bases). Germline V gene data show CDR1 as SGHTA and CDR2 as FQGNSA. V dropped 0 bases and J dropped 5 bases, with 11 bases sitting between them. The CDR3 loop spans 15 amino acids. This chain's CDR3 is CASSLARELHNEQFF. The DNA of the CDR3 is TGTGCCAGCAGCTTAGCGAGGGAGTTGCACAATGAGCAGTTCTTC.

The J gene is TRBJ1-3, the V gene TRBV6-5; D unclear. The CDR3 has 16 amino acids. CDR1 is MNHEY, CDR2 SVGAGI, per germline. V lost 4 bases and J 0 bases, leaving 13 bases between the germline ends. CDR3 residues: CASSSAGSDSGNTIYF. CDR3 sequence (DNA): TGTGCCAGCAGTTCGGCGGGTAGCGACTCTGGAAACACCATATATTTT.